A single sample is the source of the 5 T cell receptor beta chains below, sequenced in a study of blood T cell repertoires in COVID-19. Some clones are missing from TCRdb's copy, which holds only in-frame ones; the method was immunoSEQ multiplex PCR. The sample lists about 160,000 clones; around three quarters were seen once. Sequencing was performed on peripheral blood. The receptors were gathered from a man in his fifties or sixties with acute or convalescent COVID-19.

The CDR3: CASSPPGGGSGNTIYF. For the CDR3, the DNA is TGTGCCAGCTCACCCCCTGGAGGAGGGTCTGGAAACACCATATATTTT. This chain connects TRBV18 to TRBJ1-3; D not certain. The V end was cut by 3 bases, the J end by 1 base, with 13 bases between. CDR3 length equals 16 residues. Germline-derived CDR1 and CDR2 are KGHSH and LQKENI.

The chain is built from TRBV29-1 and TRBJ1-4, with 7 nucleotides matching TRBD1. With V trimmed by 6 bases and J by 6 bases, 4 bases remained unmatched. The germline V gene has CDR1 SQVTM and CDR2 ANQGSEA. The CDR3 is 12 amino acids. The CDR3 DNA reads as TGCAGCGTAGGGGGGACAGATGAAAAACTGTTTTTT. Amino acids: CSVGGTDEKLFF. The full variable domain, its missing parts supplied by reference TRBV29-1 and TRBJ1-4, is SAVISQKPSRDICQRGTSLTIQCQVDSQVTMMFWYRQQPGQSLTLIATANQGSEATYESGFVIDKFPISRPNLTFSTLTVSNMSPEDSSIYLCSVGGTDEKLFFGSGTQLSVL.

This chain connects TRBV7-9 to TRBJ2-1; 8 bases match TRBD1. The CDR3 contains 15 residues. Germline V gene lookup returns CDR1 SEHNR and CDR2 FQNEAQ (reference sequence). V dropped 3 bases and J dropped 8; count of bases not matched to a gene: 9. Written as DNA, the CDR3 is TGTGCCAGCAGCTTCGGACAGGGAGTTAACGATGAGCAGTTCTTC. It encodes CASSFGQGVNDEQFF. Complete variable domain (other parts from reference TRBV7-9 and TRBJ2-1): DTGVSQNPRHKITKRGQNVTFRCDPISEHNRLYWYRQTLGQGPEFLTYFQNEAQLEKSRLLSDRFSAERPKGSFSTLEIQRTEQGDSAMYLCASSFGQGVNDEQFFGPGTRLTVL.

The rearrangement uses TRBV12-3 or TRBV12-4 and TRBJ2-5; a weak D match, TRBD2 (5 bases). This CDR3 spans 13 amino acids. Trimming took 5 bases from V and 0 from J, leaving 7 bases between them. The CDR3 reads CASSGEYQETQYF. The CDR3, as DNA: TGTGCCAGCAGTGGGGAGTACCAAGAGACCCAGTACTTC.

The J gene is TRBJ1-2, the V gene TRBV7-9; D not certain. Deletions cut 2 bases from V and 1 base from J, with 5 bases between. The CDR3 contains 13 residues. In germline, CDR1 is SEHNR, CDR2 FQNEAQ (reference sequence). The CDR3: CASSLSVNYGYTF. In nucleotides, the CDR3 is TGTGCCAGCAGCTTATCGGTTAACTATGGCTACACCTTC.